This T cell receptor beta chain was identified during a study of long-term antiretroviral therapy in people with HIV. The United States was where all participants with HIV were treated. Going into DNA extraction, samples held roughly 0.85-11 million cryopreserved PBMC. The CDR3 consists of 19 residues. With V trimmed by 5 bases and J by 8 bases, 24 bases remained unmatched. CDR1 and CDR2 (germline): SEHNR, FQNEAQ (reference sequence). A word on this clone: Antigen: not known.

Regarding the study as a whole: Blood draws took place between the mid-2000s and the late 2010s and possibly involved older ART regimens. Narrower CDR3 length ranges marked HIV repertoires relative to controls.

The run of the v3.0 immunoSEQ assay was at survey level. The repertoire was sequenced with immunoSEQ multiplex PCR; TCRdb's copy has only in-frame clones and lacks some. This repertoire shows 20,000 to 25,000 clones, around four fifths found once; its top ten account for around 3.3%. The chain employs TRBV7-9 and TRBJ1-3, with 7 nucleotides matching TRBD1. The receptor comes from a woman aged 45-65 years with HIV. Material: unsorted PBMCs, obtained 1.9 years after starting antiretroviral therapy. The CDR3 region has the DNA TGTGCCAGCAGCCCGGGGGACTACAGGGGAAAGGCGTTGGGGGACACCATATATTTT. It specifies CASSPGDYRGKALGDTIYF.